The source of this TCR beta chain is a study of OX40 agonist ivuxolimab in advanced cancers. Looked up from germline, CDR1 is SGHDT and CDR2 is YYEEEE. CDR3 length equals 13 residues. The ends lost 0 bases at V and 6 bases at J; junction bases unmatched: 2. The assay was immunoSEQ multiplex PCR, and TCRdb's table has in-frame clones only and misses some. This repertoire shows tens of thousands of clones, roughly 87% found once; its top ten account for around 12%. The chain uses TRBV5-6 and TRBJ2-7; TRBD2 aligns across 8 bases. This specimen consisted of CD4+ or CD8+ T cells sorted from blood, obtained in a trial of the OX40 agonist ivuxolimab. The clonotype originates from an adult with an advanced solid tumor such as melanoma, head and neck, liver or kidney cancer. CDR3 in amino acids: CASSLDGGAEQYF. The DNA for the CDR3 is TGTGCCAGCAGCTTGGACGGGGGGGCCGAGCAGTACTTC.